The 26 T cell receptor beta chains listed next were all sequenced from one sample in a study of T cell responses to AZD1222 COVID-19 vaccine. Repertoires were generated with immunoSEQ multiplex PCR, while TCRdb's copy carries only in-frame clones and drops some. This sample has roughly 100,000 clones, with 70% to 90% found just once. Sample: peripheral blood, taken on day 0 of AZD1222 vaccination. Receptors were obtained from an adult in good health.

This rearrangement joins TRBV4-1 to TRBJ2-1; D is undetermined. With 2 bases removed from V and 13 bases from J, the gap between germline ends came to 21 bases. Germline V gene data show CDR1 as MGHRA and CDR2 as YSYEKL. CDR3 size: 15 residues. As DNA, the CDR3 is TGCGCCAGCAGCCAATCCTTTACTGCGCTAGTTGTCCAGTTCTTC. As protein: CASSQSFTALVVQFF.

The gene calls are TRBV29-1 and TRBJ2-2; no definite D call. The V end was cut by 5 bases, the J end by 3 bases, with 10 bases between. CDR3 length equals 13 residues. Germline V gene sequence: CDR1 SQVTM, CDR2 ANQGSEA. The CDR3 DNA reads as TGCAGCGTTCCCATGACTGACACCGGGGAGCTGTTTTTT. It yields the protein CSVPMTDTGELFF.

The chain is built from TRBV7-9 and TRBJ1-4, with unresolved D. Germline V gene lookup returns CDR1 SEHNR and CDR2 FQNEAQ (reference sequence). The CDR3 is made up of 16 amino acids. Trimming shortened V by 0 bases and J by 2 bases, and 10 bases separated the two germline ends. The chain's CDR3 is CASSLALASTNEKLFF. CDR3 nucleotide sequence: TGTGCCAGCAGCTTAGCGCTTGCCAGCACTAATGAAAAACTGTTTTTT.

This clone was recorded only once. The V call is TRBV28, the J call TRBJ1-5, with 7 positions matching TRBD1. The length of the CDR3 is 15 residues. The V and J ends lost 4 bases and 7 bases, in that order; junction bases with no gene match: 10. In germline, CDR1 is MDHEN, CDR2 SYDVKM. Written as DNA, the CDR3 is TGTGCCAGCAGTTCCAGACAGGGTGTGGCCCAGCCCCAGCATTTT. Amino acids: CASSSRQGVAQPQHF. Drawing the rest from reference TRBV28 and TRBJ1-5, the complete variable domain is DVKVTQSSRYLVKRTGEKVFLECVQDMDHENMFWYRQDPGLGLRLIYFSYDVKMKEKGDIPEGYSVSREKKERFSLILESASTNQTSMYLCASSSRQGVAQPQHFGDGTRLSIL.

The chain joins TRBV15 to TRBJ1-4, with D uncertain. V lost 0 bases and J 7 bases, leaving 6 bases between the germline ends. The germline CDR1 and CDR2 sequences are LNHNV and YYDKDF (reference sequence). The CDR3 totals 13 residues. For the CDR3, the DNA is TGTGCCACCAGCAGAGAGTTGAGTGAAAAACTGTTTTTT. As protein: CATSRELSEKLFF.

The chain carries TRBV9 and TRBJ2-7; TRBD1 matches at 7 bases. V was clipped by 0 bases and J by 3 bases; unmatched bases: 6. This CDR3 is built from 15 residues. From germline, CDR1 is SGDLS and CDR2 YYNGEE. The CDR3 loop is CASSVGDSGGYEQYF. The CDR3 nucleotides read TGTGCCAGCAGCGTAGGAGATTCAGGGGGCTACGAGCAGTACTTC. The whole variable domain, remainder taken from reference TRBV9 and TRBJ2-7, is DSGVTQTPKHLITATGQRVTLRCSPRSGDLSVYWYQQSLDQGLQFLIQYYNGEERAKGNILERFSAQQFPDLHSELNLSSLELGDSALYFCASSVGDSGGYEQYFGPGTRLTVT.

The chain recombines TRBV6-5 with TRBJ2-7; the D gene is possibly TRBD1 (6 bases). The ends were cut back, 2 bases at V and 2 bases at J, with 13 bases in the middle. CDR1 and CDR2 (germline): MNHEY, SVGAGI. CDR3 length: 15 residues. CDR3 DNA: TGTGCCAGCAGTTACACAGGGTCACCCGCCTACGAGCAGTACTTC. Translation: CASSYTGSPAYEQYF.

In nucleotides, the CDR3 is TGTGCCAGCAGTGAAGTGGGGAGCAATCAGCCCCAGCATTTT. This codes for CASSEVGSNQPQHF. V usage is TRBV2 and J usage is TRBJ1-5; D call uncertain. Germline V gene sequence: CDR1 SNHLY, CDR2 FYNNEI. V lost 1 base and J lost 1, with 5 bases in between. CDR3 size: 14 residues.

The J gene is TRBJ1-1, the V gene TRBV7-9; no clear D gene. CDR3 length equals 17 residues. Germline values: CDR1 SEHNR, CDR2 FQNEAQ (reference sequence). Trimming shortened V by 3 bases and J by 0 bases, and 17 bases separated the two germline ends. The CDR3 DNA reads TGTGCCAGCAGCTTTTCCGTCAGGCAGCCGCTGAACACTGAAGCTTTCTTT. Translating it yields CASSFSVRQPLNTEAFF.

The V gene is TRBV18, the J gene TRBJ1-2; D possibly corresponds to TRBD1 (5 bases). The CDR3 totals 14 residues. V dropped 3 bases and J dropped 4 bases, with 12 bases sitting between them. The V gene's germline CDR1 is KGHSH and CDR2 LQKENI. CDR3 loop: CASSPTTAIYGYTF. CDR3 DNA sequence: TGTGCCAGCTCACCTACGACAGCGATCTATGGCTACACCTTC.

For the CDR3, the DNA is TGTGCCAGCTCAATGGGGGCGCGGGACACCGGGGAGCTGTTTTTT. Translating it yields CASSMGARDTGELFF. The chain is built from TRBV18 and TRBJ2-2; TRBD1 is a possible D gene (6 bases). This CDR3 is 15 amino acids long. V lost 5 bases and J lost 3, with 13 bases in between. The germline V gene has CDR1 KGHSH and CDR2 LQKENI.

This clone was seen only a few times. A read error is likely, as this CDR3 ends without the conserved phenylalanine or tryptophan. CDR3 nucleotides: TGTGCCAGCAGTGATGGGATTAGCTATAATTCACCCCTCCACCTT. It yields the protein CASSDGISYNSPLHL. The rearrangement links TRBV2 to TRBJ1-6, with D unclear. V was trimmed by 3 bases and J by 3 bases, leaving 9 bases between them. The CDR3 loop spans 15 amino acids. Germline V gene sequence: CDR1 SNHLY, CDR2 FYNNEI.

The chain combines TRBV27 with TRBJ2-2; D is possibly TRBD1 (6 bases). The CDR3 totals 12 residues. V was clipped by 5 bases and J by 6 bases, with 7 bases between them. Per germline, CDR1 MNHEY and CDR2 SMNVEV (reference sequence). This CDR3 is CASSQGPGELFF. The CDR3 nucleotides are TGTGCCAGCAGTCAGGGGCCCGGGGAGCTGTTTTTT.

The rearrangement links TRBV7-9 to TRBJ2-1; TRBD2 aligns across 9 bases. V was pared by 3 bases and J by 9 bases, with 6 bases of the junction left unmatched. Germline V CDR1 and CDR2: SEHNR, FQNEAQ (reference sequence). CDR3 length equals 14 residues. The CDR3 reads CASSFTGTSTEQFF. CDR3 coding DNA: TGTGCCAGCAGCTTTACCGGGACTAGCACTGAGCAGTTCTTC. The full variable domain, rest sourced from reference TRBV7-9 and TRBJ2-1, is DTGVSQNPRHKITKRGQNVTFRCDPISEHNRLYWYRQTLGQGPEFLTYFQNEAQLEKSRLLSDRFSAERPKGSFSTLEIQRTEQGDSAMYLCASSFTGTSTEQFFGPGTRLTVL.

The chain carries TRBV7-3 and TRBJ1-4; D is unclear. V was pared by 1 base and J by 6 bases, with 6 bases between. CDR1 is SGHTA and CDR2 is FQGTGA in the germline V gene. The CDR3 consists of 13 residues. CDR3 coding DNA: TGTGCCAGCAGCTTAATTCTTTATGAAAAACTGTTTTTT. Translation gives CASSLILYEKLFF. The full variable domain, in which reference TRBV7-3 and TRBJ1-4 provide the parts outside the CDR3, is GAGVSQTPSNKVTEKGKYVELRCDPISGHTALYWYRQSLGQGPEFLIYFQGTGAADDSGLPNDRFFAVRPEGSVSTLKIQRTERGDSAVYLCASSLILYEKLFFGSGTQLSVL.

The chain joins TRBV10-3 to TRBJ1-3, with D possibly TRBD1 on 6 matching bases. There are 13 residues in the CDR3. V was clipped by 10 bases and J by 3 bases, with 13 bases between them. CDR1 and CDR2 from the germline V gene are ENHRY and SYGVKD. The CDR3 spells CATAEGVGNTIYF. DNA of the CDR3: TGTGCCACCGCTGAGGGGGTTGGAAACACCATATATTTT.

Only one count was recorded for this clone. The chain joins TRBV4-2 to TRBJ2-2; 8 bases are a match to TRBD1. Trimming removed 3 bases from V and 2 bases from J; junction bases left unmatched: 5. The length of the CDR3 is 16 residues. Germline CDR1 LGHNA, CDR2 YNFKEQ. CDR3 DNA sequence: TGTGCCAGCAGCCAGCAGGACAGGGCCAACACCGGGGAGCTGTTTTTT. Protein product: CASSQQDRANTGELFF.

The chain employs TRBV2 and TRBJ2-7, with D tentatively TRBD2 (7 bases). The ends were cut back, 0 bases at V and 5 bases at J, with 29 bases in the middle. Per germline, CDR1 SNHLY and CDR2 FYNNEI. The CDR3 spans 20 residues. The CDR3 loop reads CASSEATLPPVGGPPHEQYF. The CDR3 DNA is TGTGCCAGCAGTGAAGCGACGCTCCCCCCAGTGGGGGGGCCACCCCACGAGCAGTACTTC. Based on the CDR3 plus reference TRBV2 and TRBJ2-7, the full variable domain is EPEVTQTPSHQVTQMGQEVILRCVPISNHLYFYWYRQILGQKVEFLVSFYNNEISEKSEIFDDQFSVERPDGSNFTLKIRSTKLEDSAMYFCASSEATLPPVGGPPHEQYFGPGTRLTVT.

The chain carries TRBV4-2 and TRBJ2-2, with 16 bases aligning to TRBD2. The CDR3 totals 17 residues. V was pared by 5 bases and J by 3 bases, with 3 bases of the junction left unmatched. Germline assignment: CDR1 LGHNA and CDR2 YNFKEQ. Here the CDR3 DNA reads TGTGCCAGCAGCTACGGGACTAGCGGGGGGGACACCGGGGAGCTGTTTTTT. This translates into CASSYGTSGGDTGELFF.

The chain recombines TRBV5-5 with TRBJ2-7; D could derive from TRBD1 or TRBD2 (6 bases each). CDR1 SGHKS and CDR2 YYEKEE come from the germline V gene (reference sequence). This CDR3 has 15 residues. V was trimmed by 2 bases and J by 4 bases, leaving 16 bases between them. The CDR3 loop reads CASSFGLGGIYEQYF. CDR3 bases: TGTGCCAGCAGCTTCGGTTTGGGGGGCATTTACGAGCAGTACTTC.

J is TRBJ2-6 and V is TRBV10-3, with TRBD1 matching over 12 bases. This CDR3 region has 16 residues. Germline V gene lookup returns CDR1 ENHRY and CDR2 SYGVKD. J was trimmed by 2 bases and V by 6 bases; bases with no gene match: 2. In DNA, the CDR3 is TGTGCCATCAGCCGGGACAGGGGGCCTGGGGCCAACGTCCTGACTTTC. The encoded protein is CAISRDRGPGANVLTF.

The J gene is TRBJ1-2, the V gene TRBV28; 7 positions agree with TRBD1. Per the germline V gene, CDR1 is MDHEN and CDR2 is SYDVKM. The CDR3 has 14 residues. V was clipped by 3 bases and J by 2 bases; unmatched bases: 3. The CDR3 bases are TGTGCCAGCAGTTTGTTGACAGGGAACTATGGCTACACCTTC. This gives the protein CASSLLTGNYGYTF.

The chain has TRBV6-5 and TRBJ2-3; D is ambiguous. V was pared by 6 bases and J by 1 base, with 11 bases between. This CDR3 spans 14 amino acids. CDR1 and CDR2 (germline): MNHEY, SVGAGI. The CDR3 loop reads CASRRSQGTDTQYF. DNA for the CDR3: TGTGCCAGCAGAAGGAGTCAGGGCACAGATACGCAGTATTTT.

The genes are TRBV4-1 and TRBJ1-1, with D perhaps matching TRBD1 (5 bases). Germline-derived CDR1 and CDR2 are MGHRA and YSYEKL. This CDR3 region has 15 residues. Trimming stripped 4 bases from V and 4 bases from J, with 16 bases between. In DNA, the CDR3 is TGCGCCAGCAGCCCCCTACAGGTGTGGTCCACTGAAGCTTTCTTT. It encodes CASSPLQVWSTEAFF.

This clone occurred once. The V gene is TRBV19, the J gene TRBJ1-4; D is ambiguous. Germline V gene data show CDR1 as LNHDA and CDR2 as SQIVND (reference sequence). The CDR3 sequence is 13 residues long. The CDR3 protein is CASGGTTNEKLFF. CDR3 DNA sequence: TGTGCAAGTGGCGGGACAACTAATGAAAAACTGTTTTTT.

This chain links TRBV7-9 with TRBJ2-5, with 8 bases fitting TRBD2. CDR3 length equals 17 residues. V shed 3 bases and J 3 bases; nucleotides not matched to a gene: 12. Per the germline V gene, CDR1 is SEHNR and CDR2 is FQNEAQ (reference sequence). CDR3 amino acids: CASSLGTSGGRKETQYF. The CDR3 DNA is TGTGCCAGCAGCTTGGGGACCAGCGGGGGCCGAAAAGAGACCCAGTACTTC.